This T cell receptor beta chain was captured by sequencing in a study of cytomegalovirus exposure and HLA in healthy donors. In regard to this clone: The target antigen is unknown.

Study results and limitations: Reports credit the classifier with highly specific, highly sensitive diagnosis of cytomegalovirus status.

This PCR relied on a set of 60 Vbeta primers and 13 Jbeta primers. As originally analysed: In a later analysis, of some 80 million unique beta chains, about 12 million appeared in at least two donors. TCRdb keeps only in-frame clones here, not all; method: immunoSEQ multiplex PCR. The V and J calls and clone size come from that table; D and trimming were worked out from the DNA. This table has approximately 170,000 clones, around four fifths appearing once. Germline V lookup: CDR1 LGHNA, CDR2 YSLEER. CDR3 length: 13 amino acids. Between the trimmed V and J ends, which lost 1 base and 2 bases, there was a span of 6 bases.

The TCR was taken from a man aged 18 to 30 in good health and CMV-seropositive. The V call is TRBV4-3, the J call TRBJ2-7, with D possibly TRBD2 on 6 matching bases. Sequenced: PBMCs. The chain's CDR3 is CASSQAGAYEQYF. In nucleotides, the CDR3 is TGCGCCAGCAGCCAAGCGGGGGCCTACGAGCAGTACTTC.